The next 27 T cell receptor beta chains were all read from a single sample in a study of prognosis after radiotherapy for stage I lung cancer. TCR beta CDR3 was amplified from genomic DNA by two-round multiplex PCR. It was primers specific to each TRBV and TRBJ gene that first-round PCR used. TCRdb reprocessed the multiplex PCR reads via MiXCR and lists one record per CDR3 protein. The sample shows fewer than 40,000 distinct CDR3 sequences, less than 40% of them seen only once. Sequenced material: PBMCs, taken before or after stereotactic body radiation therapy (not recorded which). The receptors come from a donor at least 50 years old with non-small cell lung cancer.

This clonotype was seen ten or more times. The chain links TRBV7-8 to TRBJ1-6; D might be TRBD1 (5 bases). The CDR3 is made up of 17 amino acids. Deletions cut 4 bases from V and 2 bases from J, with 15 bases between. Germline assignment: CDR1 SGHVS and CDR2 FQNEAQ. The CDR3 DNA follows: TGTGCCAGCAGCTCACCGGGGGGGGGTGCCTATAATTCACCCCTCCACTTT. Translation: CASSSPGGGAYNSPLHF.

This clonotype was picked up many times. The V call is TRBV2, the J call TRBJ2-7, with 13 bases fitting TRBD2. There are 15 residues in the CDR3. V was clipped by 6 bases and J by 3 bases; unmatched bases: 5. Germline CDR1 and CDR2: SNHLY and FYNNEI. CDR3 amino acids: CASREGLAGFYEQYF. CDR3 nucleotide sequence: TGTGCCAGCAGGGAGGGACTAGCGGGATTCTACGAGCAGTACTTC.

Worth noting for this clonotype: This is likely an artifact of a read error, given a far larger clone one base away. This chain joins TRBV6-2 or TRBV6-3 and TRBJ1-5; weak D call: TRBD1 (5 bases). The CDR3 runs 15 residues. Germline V CDR1 and CDR2: MNHEY, SVGEGT. The germline V and J ends were trimmed by 4 bases and 0 bases, with 10 bases remaining between them. CDR3 DNA: TGTGCCAGCAGTTTGGGGGAGGATAGCAATCAGCCCCAGCATTTT. Protein product: CASSLGEDSNQPQHF.

The chain combines TRBV7-9 with TRBJ1-4; D remains unclear. The germline V gene has CDR1 SEHNR and CDR2 FQNEAQ (reference sequence). V was shortened by 1 base and J by 6 bases, with 3 bases between the two germline ends. CDR3 size: 12 residues. CDR3: CASSLDDEKLFF. The CDR3 DNA sequence: TGTGCCAGCAGCTTAGATGATGAAAAACTGTTTTTT.

This clonotype is a singleton in its sample. Since a far larger clone is one base different, this is likely a read error. The V gene is TRBV6-4, the J gene TRBJ2-2; unclear D gene. V lost 8 bases and J 7 bases, leaving 11 bases between the germline ends. The CDR3 has 12 residues. CDR1 is MRHNA, CDR2 SNTAGT, per germline. CDR3 loop: CASSVGGGELFF. Written as DNA, the CDR3 is TGTGCCAGCTCAGTGGGCGGCGGGGAGCTGTTTTTT.

This clonotype was detected many times. The chain joins TRBV19 to TRBJ2-5, with D possibly matching TRBD2 (5 bases). The CDR3 has 12 amino acids. CDR1 is LNHDA, CDR2 SQIVND, per germline (reference sequence). Trimming removed 1 base at V and 5 bases at J, with 5 bases between. DNA for the CDR3: TGTGCCAGTAGTATAGCGGGGGAGACCCAGTACTTC. Residues: CASSIAGETQYF.

This clonotype appeared many times. V is TRBV28 and J is TRBJ1-2; 10 nucleotides agree with TRBD1. V lost 6 bases and J lost 8; bases outside the gene matches: 3. From germline, CDR1 is MDHEN and CDR2 SYDVKM. The CDR3 consists of 12 residues. CDR3 in DNA: TGTGCCAGCAGGACAGGGGGCCGAGGCTACACCTTC. Amino acids: CASRTGGRGYTF.

In this sample, this clonotype turned up many times. The CDR3 spells CASSTEGGETQYF. For the CDR3, the DNA is TGTGCCAGCTCGACTGAGGGGGGCGAGACCCAGTACTTC. The chain joins TRBV6-4 to TRBJ2-5; D may correspond to TRBD1 or TRBD2 (6 bases each). The CDR3 has 13 residues. Germline lookup yields CDR1 MRHNA and CDR2 SNTAGT. The germline V and J ends were trimmed by 8 bases and 5 bases, with 15 bases remaining between them.

Concerning this clonotype: Possible read error: a much larger clone is one base away. The V gene is TRBV19, the J gene TRBJ1-1; D remains ambiguous. This CDR3 is 14 amino acids long. The germline V gene has CDR1 LNHDA and CDR2 SQIVND (reference sequence). The CDR3 region is CASRRSGTNTEDFF. CDR3 DNA sequence: TGTGCCAGTAGGCGATCCGGCACGAACACTGAAGATTTCTTT.

The V gene is TRBV7-9, the J gene TRBJ2-1; the D is unclear. Per germline, CDR1 SEHNR and CDR2 FQNEAQ (reference sequence). The CDR3 spans 12 residues. V was cut by 3 bases and J by 11 bases, with 11 bases left in between. Here the CDR3 DNA reads TGTGCCAGCAGCTTTGAGTGTCTACAGCAGTTCTTC. It yields the protein CASSFECLQQFF.

This sequence joins TRBV12-3 or TRBV12-4 and TRBJ1-1, with no clear D. V shed 10 bases and J shed 2 bases, with 20 bases lying between them. This CDR3 region has 15 residues. As DNA, the CDR3 is TGTGCCATCACCCCCGGTGGGTCTTCCAACACTGAAGCTTTCTTT. This sequence encodes CAITPGGSSNTEAFF.

The chain couples TRBV18 to TRBJ1-2; the D gene is possibly TRBD1 (6 bases). This CDR3 comprises 16 residues. CDR1 is KGHSH and CDR2 is LQKENI in the germline V gene. V was trimmed by 3 bases and J by 11 bases, leaving 25 bases between them. CDR3 bases: TGTGCCAGCTCACCTGAGTCCGGGGGGCGAAGGATGAGGTACACCTTC. As protein: CASSPESGGRRMRYTF.

This clonotype was seen only once. The chain recombines TRBV20-1 with TRBJ2-2; D uncertain. The germline CDR1 and CDR2 sequences are DFQATT and SNEGSKA (reference sequence). The CDR3 consists of 14 residues. V was shortened by 3 bases and J by 2 bases, with 10 bases between the two germline ends. CDR3 in amino acids: CSASRSLNTGELFF. In DNA form, the CDR3 reads TGCAGTGCTAGTCGATCCCTCAACACCGGGGAGCTGTTTTTT.

V gene TRBV12-5 combines with J gene TRBJ1-1; D uncertain. CDR1 is LGHNT, CDR2 FRNRAP, per germline. The CDR3 consists of 13 residues. Trimming took 2 bases from V and 5 from J, leaving 9 bases between them. The CDR3 DNA sequence: TGTGCTAGTGGTTTGTCTCAGTGGACTGAAGCTTTCTTT. Its translation: CASGLSQWTEAFF.

This clonotype was seen at least ten times. This chain connects TRBV13 to TRBJ1-1; possibly TRBD1 for D (6 bases). CDR1 is PRHDT, CDR2 FYEKMQ, per germline (reference sequence). V lost 3 bases and J lost 0, with 11 bases in between. The CDR3 loop spans 15 amino acids. In DNA form, the CDR3 reads TGTGCCAGCAGCTTCAGGGGCGACATGAACACTGAAGCTTTCTTT. This gives the protein CASSFRGDMNTEAFF.

In the case of this clonotype: One base away lies a much larger clone, so this may be a sequencing read error. V and J are TRBV10-3 and TRBJ2-1; perhaps D is TRBD1 or TRBD2 (5 bases each). Germline V gene data show CDR1 as ENHRY and CDR2 as SYGVKD. The CDR3 loop spans 14 amino acids. As DNA, the CDR3 is TGTGCCATCAGTGACTCCACGAGGGGCAATGAGCCGTTCTTC. It encodes CAISDSTRGNEPFF.

Concerning this clonotype: This may be a read error: a much more frequent sequence differs by one nucleotide. The chain uses TRBV7-9 and TRBJ2-7; D unclear. Germline assignment: CDR1 SEHNR and CDR2 FQNEAQ (reference sequence). Trimming shortened V by 7 bases and J by 5 bases, and 15 bases separated the two germline ends. This CDR3 contains 13 residues. The CDR3 region has the DNA TGTGCCAGCATCCGACCCGAACGGGACGAGCAGTACTTC. The encoded protein is CASIRPERDEQYF.

This clonotype was picked up many times. The gene calls are TRBV11-3 and TRBJ2-7; D is possibly TRBD2 (6 bases). Trimming took 2 bases from V and 0 from J, leaving 8 bases between them. Germline V gives CDR1 SGHNT, CDR2 YENEEA. The CDR3 spans 14 residues. The CDR3 DNA reads TGTGCCAGCAGCTTATACGGGAGCTCCTACGAGCAGTACTTC. This codes for CASSLYGSSYEQYF.

V is TRBV7-6 and J is TRBJ2-2; D is uncertain. Germline CDR1 reads SGHVS; CDR2 reads FNYEAQ. Trimming took 7 bases from V and 5 from J, leaving 17 bases between them. The CDR3 consists of 15 residues. CDR3 region: CASTRNGLETGELFF. CDR3 DNA: TGTGCCAGCACCCGTAACGGGTTAGAGACCGGGGAGCTGTTTTTT.

As for this clonotype: A far larger clone is a single base away, which makes a read error likely. CDR3 in DNA: TGTGCCAGCAGTTACCAGCTCAGTGGGACTGAAGCTTTCTTT. This encodes CASSYQLSGTEAFF. The genes are TRBV6-2 or TRBV6-3 and TRBJ1-1; D remains unclear. The CDR3 contains 14 residues. Trimming took off 2 bases at V and 5 bases at J, with 12 bases between the two ends. Germline V lookup: CDR1 MNHEY, CDR2 SVGEGT.

This clonotype showed up just a few times. The V call is TRBV11-2, the J call TRBJ2-3; 13 bases map to TRBD2. The CDR3 contains 16 residues. V dropped 3 bases and J dropped 1; count of bases not matched to a gene: 1. Germline V lookup: CDR1 SGHAT, CDR2 FQNNGV. The CDR3 nucleotides are TGTGCCAGCAGCTTGGGGACTAGCGGGGGCACAGATACGCAGTATTTT. It codes for CASSLGTSGGTDTQYF.

The V call is TRBV5-1, the J call TRBJ2-7, with 8 bases aligning to TRBD2. Trimming removed 4 bases from V and 12 bases from J; junction bases left unmatched: 12. The CDR3 has 13 amino acids. Looked up from germline, CDR1 is SGHRS and CDR2 is YFSETQ. The CDR3 bases are TGCGCCAGCAGCGCGTGCAGAACTAGCGGTTCGTACTTC. Translation: CASSACRTSGSYF.

About this clonotype itself: A far larger clone is only one base removed, so a read error is likely. The chain carries TRBV6-4 and TRBJ1-1, with 7 bases aligning to TRBD1. Germline CDR1 is MRHNA and CDR2 is SNTAGT. This CDR3 comprises 16 residues. V trimming: 3 bases; J trimming: 6 bases; junction bases outside the gene matches: 13. As DNA, the CDR3 is TGTGCCAGCAGTGAAGGAGTATGGGACAGTGAAGCTGAAGCTTTCTTT. It translates to CASSEGVWDSEAEAFF.

This clonotype occurred many times. This rearrangement joins TRBV5-8 to TRBJ1-2; D remains ambiguous. The germline V and J ends were trimmed by 2 bases and 8 bases, with 10 bases remaining between them. The germline V gene encodes CDR1 SGHTS and CDR2 YDEGEE. The CDR3 sequence is 12 residues long. CDR3 region: CASSLNQNGYTF. For the CDR3, the DNA is TGTGCCAGCAGCTTAAATCAGAACGGCTACACCTTC. Using reference TRBV5-8 and TRBJ1-2 for the parts outside the CDR3, the full variable domain is EAGVTQSPTHLIKTRGQQATLRCSPISGHTSVYWYQQALGLGLQFLLWYDEGEERNRGNFPPRFSGRQFPNYSSELNVNALELEDSALYLCASSLNQNGYTFGSGTRLTVV.

A remark on this clonotype: A read error is likely here: a far larger clone is one base away. The V call is TRBV6-2 or TRBV6-3, the J call TRBJ2-1; TRBD2 is a possible D gene (5 bases). Trimming took 5 bases from V and 2 from J, leaving 13 bases between them. Germline CDR1 MNHEY, CDR2 SVGEGT. This CDR3 has 15 amino acids. Here the CDR3 reads CASSPEVGTYNEQFF. The CDR3 DNA follows: TGTGCCAGCAGTCCCGAAGTCGGGACCTACAATGAGCAGTTCTTC.

This chain links TRBV19 with TRBJ2-2, with 7 bases lining up with TRBD2. The CDR3 extends over 15 amino acids. The ends lost 10 bases at V and 7 bases at J; junction bases unmatched: 15. Germline CDR1 and CDR2: LNHDA and SQIVND (reference sequence). CDR3: CAITRGEGPVGELFF. CDR3 nucleotides: TGTGCCATTACCCGTGGGGAGGGCCCAGTCGGGGAGCTGTTTTTT.

This clonotype was seen once. This probably arose from a read error, given a far larger clone one base away. The chain is built from TRBV5-8 and TRBJ2-7; no reliable D call. Germline lookup yields CDR1 SGHTS and CDR2 YDEGEE. This CDR3 spans 15 amino acids. CDR3 sequence: CASSLNSLPSYERYF. The DNA for the CDR3 is TGTGCCAGCAGCTTAAATTCGTTACCCTCCTACGAGCGGTACTTC. Based on the CDR3 plus reference TRBV5-8 and TRBJ2-7, the full variable domain is EAGVTQSPTHLIKTRGQQATLRCSPISGHTSVYWYQQALGLGLQFLLWYDEGEERNRGNFPPRFSGRQFPNYSSELNVNALELEDSALYLCASSLNSLPSYERYFGPGTRLTVT.